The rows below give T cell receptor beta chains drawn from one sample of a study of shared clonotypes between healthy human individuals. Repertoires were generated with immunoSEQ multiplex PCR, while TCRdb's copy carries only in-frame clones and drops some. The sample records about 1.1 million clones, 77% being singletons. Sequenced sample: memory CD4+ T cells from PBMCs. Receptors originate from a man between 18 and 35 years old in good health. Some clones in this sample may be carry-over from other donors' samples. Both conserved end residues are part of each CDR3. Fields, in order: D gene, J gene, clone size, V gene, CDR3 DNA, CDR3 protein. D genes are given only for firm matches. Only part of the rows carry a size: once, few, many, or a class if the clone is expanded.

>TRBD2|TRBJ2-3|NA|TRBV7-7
TGTGCCAGCAGCGCTGGACTAGCGGGAGCAGATACGCAGTATTTT
CASSAGLAGADTQYF
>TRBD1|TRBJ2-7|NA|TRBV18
TGTGCCAGCTCACCAGGGACAGGGGTCTACGAGCAGTACTTC
CASSPGTGVYEQYF
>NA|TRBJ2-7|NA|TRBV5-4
TGTGCCAGCAGCGGCCCGGGAGAGCAGTACTTC
CASSGPGEQYF
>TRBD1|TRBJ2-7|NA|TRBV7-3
TGTGCCAGCAGCCCAGCGACAGGGGTGTTAGAGCAGTACTTC
CASSPATGVLEQYF
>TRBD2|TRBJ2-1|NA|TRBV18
TGTGCCAGCTCACAGGGACTAAACAATGAGCAGTTCTTC
CASSQGLNNEQFF
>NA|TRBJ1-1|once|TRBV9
TGTGCCAGCAGCGCCGTTTCCAACACTGAAGCTTTCTTT
CASSAVSNTEAFF
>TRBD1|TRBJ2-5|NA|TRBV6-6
TGTGCCAGCAGTTACTCGGGACAGGGCTGGGAGACCCAGTACTTC
CASSYSGQGWETQYF
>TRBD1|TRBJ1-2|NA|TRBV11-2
TGTGCCAGCAGCCAAGGGACAGGGTCCAACTATGGCTACACCTTC
CASSQGTGSNYGYTF
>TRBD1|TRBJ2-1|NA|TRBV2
TGTGCCAGCAGTGAACGGACAGGTTACAATGAGCAGTTCTTC
CASSERTGYNEQFF
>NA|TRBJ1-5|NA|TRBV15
TGTGCCACCAGCAGAGATGGAAGGGGAATCAATCAGCCCCAGCATTTT
CATSRDGRGINQPQHF
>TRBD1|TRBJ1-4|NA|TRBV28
TGTGCCAGCAGTCCGACAGGGGGCGCCAATGAAAAACTGTTTTTT
CASSPTGGANEKLFF
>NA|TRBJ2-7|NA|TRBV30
TGTGCCTGGACCCCCGCCGACAGGACGCTTTTCGAGCAGTACTTC
CAWTPADRTLFEQYF
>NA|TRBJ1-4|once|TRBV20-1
TGCAGTGCTAGCAGGGATGAAAAACTGTTTTTT
CSASRDEKLFF
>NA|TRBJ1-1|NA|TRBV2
TGTGCCAGCAGTGATGTAGGAGGCGGTGAAGCTTTCTTT
CASSDVGGGEAFF
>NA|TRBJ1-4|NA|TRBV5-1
TGCGCCAGCAGCTCCACACCCAGGGGAGGCCAGGAAAAACTGTTTTTT
CASSSTPRGGQEKLFF
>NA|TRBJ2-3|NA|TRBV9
TGTGCCAGCAGCGTAGGTGGTCTAAATTGGGGAGATACGCAGTATTTT
CASSVGGLNWGDTQYF
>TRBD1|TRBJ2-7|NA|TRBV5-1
TGCGCCAGCAGCTTGGCCGGGACAGGGGGCTCCTACGAGCAGTACTTC
CASSLAGTGGSYEQYF
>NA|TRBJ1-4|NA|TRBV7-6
TGTGCCAGCAGCTTAGTGGCGGGCCTCGGGGGAGAAAAACTGTTTTTT
CASSLVAGLGGEKLFF
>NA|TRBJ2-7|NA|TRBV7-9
TGTGCCAGCAGCTTAGGTGGAGAAACCTACGAGCAGTACTTC
CASSLGGETYEQYF
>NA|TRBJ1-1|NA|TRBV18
TGTGCCAGCTCACCACCGGGGGGCGTTAACACTGAAGCTTTCTTT
CASSPPGGVNTEAFF
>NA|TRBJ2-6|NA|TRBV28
TGTGCCAGCAGTTTTCGGGGCTCTGGGGCCAACGTCCTGACTTTC
CASSFRGSGANVLTF
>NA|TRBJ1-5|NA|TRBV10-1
TGCGCCAGCAACCCCCCGGCCCGAGACCATCAGCCCCAGCATTTT
CASNPPARDHQPQHF
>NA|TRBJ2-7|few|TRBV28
TGTGCCAGCAGTTTTTTACAGGGACTTGGATATTCCGAGCAGTACTTC
CASSFLQGLGYSEQYF
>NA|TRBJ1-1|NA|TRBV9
TGTGCCAGCACCCGCTGGGGGCCCGAAGGAGAAGCTTTCTTT
CASTRWGPEGEAFF
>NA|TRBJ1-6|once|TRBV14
TGTGCCAGCAGCCAAGAAAGGGGCTCCTGGGTGGATAATTCACCCCTCCACTTT
CASSQERGSWVDNSPLHF